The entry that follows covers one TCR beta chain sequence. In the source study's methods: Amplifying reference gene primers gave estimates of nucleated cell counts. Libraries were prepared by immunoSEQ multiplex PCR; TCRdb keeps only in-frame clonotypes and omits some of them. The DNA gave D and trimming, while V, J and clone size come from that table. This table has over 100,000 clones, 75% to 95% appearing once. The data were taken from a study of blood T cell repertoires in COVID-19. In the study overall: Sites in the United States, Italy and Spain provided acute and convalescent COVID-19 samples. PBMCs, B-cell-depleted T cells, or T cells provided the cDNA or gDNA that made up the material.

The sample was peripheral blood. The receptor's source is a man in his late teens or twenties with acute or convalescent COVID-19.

The CDR3 is CASSARQDNSPLHF. DNA for the CDR3: TGTGCCAGCAGCGCCCGACAGGATAATTCACCCCTCCACTTT. The chain combines TRBV9 with TRBJ1-6, with D maybe TRBD1 (6 bases). V dropped 3 bases and J dropped 5 bases, with 9 bases sitting between them. This CDR3 contains 14 residues. Germline values: CDR1 SGDLS, CDR2 YYNGEE.